The 2 T cell receptor beta chains given below trace back to one sample, sequenced in a study of blood T cell repertoires in COVID-19. Repertoires were generated with immunoSEQ multiplex PCR, while TCRdb's copy carries only in-frame clones and drops some. The sample yields about 84,000 clones, over 90% seen once. The sample consisted of peripheral blood. The receptor source for this set is a human donor with active COVID-19. The donor label of this sample is uncertain.

The chain combines TRBV7-8 with TRBJ2-3; D unclear. Per germline, CDR1 SGHVS and CDR2 FQNEAQ. The CDR3 consists of 14 residues. V lost 5 bases and J lost 4, with 13 bases in between. CDR3 residues: CASSLQSRSDTQYF. The CDR3 DNA sequence: TGTGCCAGCAGCCTTCAATCGAGGTCAGATACGCAGTATTTT.

The chain carries TRBV5-1 and TRBJ2-1, with D possibly being TRBD1 (5 bases). Germline lookup yields CDR1 SGHRS and CDR2 YFSETQ. The V end was cut by 1 base, the J end by 4 bases, with 12 bases between. The CDR3 totals 15 residues. This chain's CDR3 is CASSLQGVTYNEQFF. CDR3 bases: TGCGCCAGCAGCTTGCAGGGCGTTACGTACAATGAGCAGTTCTTC.